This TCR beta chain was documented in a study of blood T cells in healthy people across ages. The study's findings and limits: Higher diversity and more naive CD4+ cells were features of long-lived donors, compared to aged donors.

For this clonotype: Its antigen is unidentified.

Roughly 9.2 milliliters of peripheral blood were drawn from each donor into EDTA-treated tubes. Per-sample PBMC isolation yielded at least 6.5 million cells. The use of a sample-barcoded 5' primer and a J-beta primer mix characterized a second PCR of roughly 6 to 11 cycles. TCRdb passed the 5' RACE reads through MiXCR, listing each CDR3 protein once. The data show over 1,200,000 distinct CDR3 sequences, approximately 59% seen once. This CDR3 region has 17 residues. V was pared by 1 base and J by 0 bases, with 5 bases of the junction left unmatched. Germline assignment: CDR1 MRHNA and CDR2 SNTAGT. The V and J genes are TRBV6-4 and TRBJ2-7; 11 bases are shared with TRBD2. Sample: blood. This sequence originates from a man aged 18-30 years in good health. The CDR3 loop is CASSDLTTSGSSYEQYF. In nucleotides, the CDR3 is TGTGCCAGCAGTGACTTAACCACTAGCGGGAGCTCCTACGAGCAGTACTTC.